These 7 T cell receptor beta chains were all obtained from the same sample, sequenced in a study of blood T cell repertoires in COVID-19. The method was immunoSEQ multiplex PCR; TCRdb's version includes in-frame clones alone and lacks a portion of them. This table has 60,000 or so clones, roughly 87% appearing once. Material for sequencing was peripheral blood. The origin of the receptors is a human donor with acute or convalescent COVID-19. The donor label of this sample is uncertain.

This chain joins TRBV30 and TRBJ1-1; 7 nucleotides align to TRBD1. V was clipped by 6 bases and J by 3 bases; unmatched bases: 13. Looked up from germline, CDR1 is GTSNPN and CDR2 is SVGIG (reference sequence). The length of the CDR3 is 15 residues. CDR3 nucleotides: TGTGCCTGCAAAGCCTTTGACAGGGAGGACACTGAAGCTTTCTTT. It codes for CACKAFDREDTEAFF.

The V gene is TRBV29-1, the J gene TRBJ2-1, with D possibly being TRBD1 (6 bases). Germline V lookup: CDR1 SQVTM, CDR2 ANQGSEA. V shed 0 bases and J shed 0 bases, with 18 bases lying between them. The CDR3 contains 18 residues. The CDR3, as DNA: TGCAGCGTTGAAGAGGTGGGGGCTAGCACGAGCTCCTACAATGAGCAGTTCTTC. Protein sequence: CSVEEVGASTSSYNEQFF.

The chain carries TRBV24-1 and TRBJ2-3, with TRBD2 matching 13 bases. The V segment lost 4 bases and the J segment 5 bases; nucleotides outside the gene matches: 17. The length of the CDR3 is 20 residues. CDR1 KGHDR and CDR2 SFDVKD come from the germline V gene. The CDR3 nucleotides are TGTGCCACCAGTGACCCAACCACAACTAGCGGGGGGGCCTGGGGAGATACGCAGTATTTT. The encoded protein is CATSDPTTTSGGAWGDTQYF.

V usage is TRBV4-1 and J usage is TRBJ2-1, with a tentative D call TRBD2 (6 bases). The germline CDR1 and CDR2 sequences are MGHRA and YSYEKL. The V end was cut by 0 bases, the J end by 8 bases, with 14 bases between. The CDR3 has 15 amino acids. In nucleotides, the CDR3 is TGCGCCAGCAGCCAAGAGGAACTAGCTCGTTATGAGCAGTTCTTC. Translation: CASSQEELARYEQFF.

V is TRBV9 and J is TRBJ2-7, with TRBD2 identical over 8 bases. The CDR3 contains 18 residues. Germline assignment: CDR1 SGDLS and CDR2 YYNGEE. Germline trimming cut 0 bases from V and 3 bases from J; bases unmatched to any gene: 14. The chain's CDR3 is CASSVGPLSGTNLYEQYF. CDR3 DNA: TGTGCCAGCAGCGTAGGGCCCCTTAGCGGGACCAACCTCTACGAGCAGTACTTC.

The chain links TRBV5-1 to TRBJ1-4; D might be TRBD1 (5 bases). CDR1 SGHRS and CDR2 YFSETQ come from the germline V gene. The CDR3 is 14 residues long. V lost 5 bases and J lost 7, with 15 bases in between. CDR3 DNA: TGCGCCAGCAGTTTTCAGGGATCATCTGAAAAACTGTTTTTT. This gives the protein CASSFQGSSEKLFF.

This rearrangement joins TRBV7-2 to TRBJ2-6; weak D call: TRBD2 (6 bases). Between the trimmed V and J ends, which lost 5 bases and 0 bases, there was a span of 11 bases. CDR3 length equals 16 residues. CDR1 SGHTA and CDR2 FQGNSA come from the germline V gene. The CDR3 sequence: CASSPGTLSGANVLTF. The CDR3 bases are TGTGCCAGCAGCCCAGGGACTCTCTCTGGGGCCAACGTCCTGACTTTC.